Given below is one T cell receptor (beta chain) in context. Profiled with immunoSEQ multiplex PCR; TCRdb holds only in-frame clones, not every one. The table shows 150,000 to 200,000 clones, with around 87% occurring only once. This sample is part of a study of blood T cell repertoires in COVID-19. The V end lost 4 bases, the J end lost 1 base, and 14 bases lay between the germline ends. CDR3 length: 15 amino acids. Germline-derived CDR1 and CDR2 are SGHRS and YFSETQ. The sequenced sample consisted of peripheral blood. This receptor was taken from a man in his forties with active or convalescent COVID-19. The chain joins TRBV5-1 to TRBJ1-1, with TRBD1 as a possible D gene (6 bases). Here the CDR3 reads CASSGGRAGNTEAFF. The CDR3 DNA reads as TGCGCCAGCAGCGGGGGCCGGGCAGGGAACACTGAAGCTTTCTTT.